The present TCR beta chain was sequenced within a study of blood T cell repertoires in COVID-19. Method: immunoSEQ multiplex PCR; TCRdb's copy keeps in-frame clones and lacks some. The data show over 150,000 clones, with 80% to 90% seen just once and approximately 12% held by the top ten. With 4 bases removed from V and 5 bases from J, the gap between germline ends came to 18 bases. The germline V gene encodes CDR1 SGHTA and CDR2 FQGTGA. The CDR3 consists of 16 residues. The chain employs TRBV7-3 and TRBJ2-1; D is possibly TRBD2 (5 bases). Sequencing input: PBMCs or T cells enriched from blood (not recorded which). The receptor's source is a man aged 35 to 55 who had recovered from COVID-19. DNA of the CDR3: TGTGCCAGCAGCTCCATACCCGACGGGATCAACAATGAGCAGTTCTTC. Amino acids: CASSSIPDGINNEQFF.